The 3 T cell receptor beta chains listed next were all sequenced from one sample in a study of cytomegalovirus exposure and HLA in healthy donors. The data were produced by immunoSEQ multiplex PCR, yet TCRdb's version contains in-frame clones alone and is incomplete. The top ten hold around 0.9% of the sample, which has over 150,000 clones, about 96% seen once. Sequencing input: PBMCs. All receptors come from a woman younger than 30 in good health and CMV-seronegative.

This clone was seen once. The chain is built from TRBV7-9 and TRBJ1-1; D not resolved. Between the trimmed V and J ends, which lost 3 bases and 1 base, there was a span of 15 bases. The CDR3 runs to 16 residues. Germline CDR1 is SEHNR and CDR2 is FQNEAQ (reference sequence). The CDR3 region has the DNA TGTGCCAGCAGCTTTCCTAATCCCCCCGGGAACACTGAAGCTTTCTTT. As protein: CASSFPNPPGNTEAFF.

This chain links TRBV5-1 with TRBJ1-1; 8 nucleotides agree with TRBD1. This CDR3 spans 17 amino acids. Germline V gene lookup returns CDR1 SGHRS and CDR2 YFSETQ. V lost 4 bases, J lost 1 base, and 12 bases stayed unmatched. DNA of the CDR3: TGCGCCAGCAGCCCGCCCCGGGACAGGAGAACGAACACTGAAGCTTTCTTT. It is translated as CASSPPRDRRTNTEAFF.

V usage is TRBV6-1 and J usage is TRBJ2-4; D call uncertain. The CDR3 extends over 16 amino acids. V was cut by 2 bases and J by 0 bases, with 11 bases left in between. Germline V gene data show CDR1 as MNHNS and CDR2 as SASEGT. CDR3 DNA: TGTGCCAGCAGTGAACCTAGAACCCTAGCCAAAAACATTCAGTACTTC. This gives the protein CASSEPRTLAKNIQYF.